This TCR beta chain was retrieved from a study of response to subunit inactivated influenza vaccine. Unmatched junction bases numbered 7, after V lost 9 bases and J lost 4 bases. Germline V gene sequence: CDR1 SNHLY, CDR2 FYNNEI. The CDR3 sequence is 13 residues long. TCRdb used MiXCR to reprocess the RT-PCR reads, holding one entry per CDR3 protein. The profile shows over 300,000 distinct CDR3 sequences, 21% of them singletons. This specimen consisted of PBMCs from blood, obtained about 20 months after vaccination. The chain links TRBV2 to TRBJ2-3; 7 positions match TRBD2. The TCR was taken from a man aged 50-75 years who received an inactivated influenza vaccine. CDR3 nucleotides: TGTGCCAGTGAGGGCGGGAGATCAGATACGCAGTATTTT. It translates to CASEGGRSDTQYF.